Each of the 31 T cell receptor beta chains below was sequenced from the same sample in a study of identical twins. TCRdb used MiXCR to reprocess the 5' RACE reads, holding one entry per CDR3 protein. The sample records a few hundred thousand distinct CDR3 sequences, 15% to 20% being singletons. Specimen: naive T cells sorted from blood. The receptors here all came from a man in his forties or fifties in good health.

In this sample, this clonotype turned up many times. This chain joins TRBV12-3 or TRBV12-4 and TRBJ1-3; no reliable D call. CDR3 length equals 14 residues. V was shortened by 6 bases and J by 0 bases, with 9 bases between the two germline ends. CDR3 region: CASSLGHSGNTIYF. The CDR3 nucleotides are TGTGCCAGCAGCCTTGGGCACTCTGGAAACACCATATATTTT.

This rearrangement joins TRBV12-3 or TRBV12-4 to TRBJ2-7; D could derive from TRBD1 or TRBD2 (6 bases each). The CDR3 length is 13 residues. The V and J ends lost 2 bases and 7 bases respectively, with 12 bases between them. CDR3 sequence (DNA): TGTGCCAGCAGTTTAACGGGGGCGGGGGAGCAGTACTTC. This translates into CASSLTGAGEQYF.

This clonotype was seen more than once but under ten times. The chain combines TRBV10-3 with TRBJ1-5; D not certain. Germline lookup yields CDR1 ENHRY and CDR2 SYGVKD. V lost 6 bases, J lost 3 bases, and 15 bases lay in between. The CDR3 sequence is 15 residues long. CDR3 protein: CAIRPSGSINQPQHF. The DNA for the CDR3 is TGTGCCATCAGGCCGTCGGGGTCTATCAATCAGCCCCAGCATTTT.

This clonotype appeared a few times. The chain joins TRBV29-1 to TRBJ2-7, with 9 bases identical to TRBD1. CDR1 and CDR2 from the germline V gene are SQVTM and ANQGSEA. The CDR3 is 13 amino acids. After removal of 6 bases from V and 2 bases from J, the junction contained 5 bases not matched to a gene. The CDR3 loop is CSVARDRAYEQYF. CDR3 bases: TGCAGCGTCGCCCGGGACAGGGCCTACGAGCAGTACTTC.

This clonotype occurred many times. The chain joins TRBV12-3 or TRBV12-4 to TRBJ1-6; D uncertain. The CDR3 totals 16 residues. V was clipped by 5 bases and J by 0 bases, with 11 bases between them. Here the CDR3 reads CASSDRGRSYNSPLHF. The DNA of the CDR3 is TGTGCCAGCAGTGACCGAGGCCGCTCCTATAATTCACCCCTCCACTTT.

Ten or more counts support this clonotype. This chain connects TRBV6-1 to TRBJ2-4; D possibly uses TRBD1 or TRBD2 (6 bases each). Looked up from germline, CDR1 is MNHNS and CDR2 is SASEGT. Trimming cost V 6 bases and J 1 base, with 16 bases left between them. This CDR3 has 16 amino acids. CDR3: CASSPLWGAAKNIQYF. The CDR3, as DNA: TGTGCCAGCAGCCCCCTGTGGGGGGCCGCCAAAAACATTCAGTACTTC.

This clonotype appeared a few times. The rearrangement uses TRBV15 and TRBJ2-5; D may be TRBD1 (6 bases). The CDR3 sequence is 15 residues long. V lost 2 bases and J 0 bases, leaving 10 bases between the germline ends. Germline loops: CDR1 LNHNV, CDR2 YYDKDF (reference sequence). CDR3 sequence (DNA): TGTGCCACCAGCAGAAGGACAGATTACCAAGAGACCCAGTACTTC. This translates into CATSRRTDYQETQYF.

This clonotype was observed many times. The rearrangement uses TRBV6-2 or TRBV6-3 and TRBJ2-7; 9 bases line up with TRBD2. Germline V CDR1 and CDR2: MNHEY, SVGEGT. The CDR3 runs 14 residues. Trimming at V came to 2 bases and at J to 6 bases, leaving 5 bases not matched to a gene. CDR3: CASSYAGGGTEQYF. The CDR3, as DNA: TGTGCCAGCAGTTACGCGGGAGGGGGTACCGAGCAGTACTTC.

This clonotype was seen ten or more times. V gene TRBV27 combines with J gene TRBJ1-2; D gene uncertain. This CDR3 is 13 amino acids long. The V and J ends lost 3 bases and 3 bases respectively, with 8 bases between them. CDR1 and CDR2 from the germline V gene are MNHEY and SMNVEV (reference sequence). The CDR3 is CASSLDGDYGYTF. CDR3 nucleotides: TGTGCCAGCAGTTTGGACGGGGACTATGGCTACACCTTC.

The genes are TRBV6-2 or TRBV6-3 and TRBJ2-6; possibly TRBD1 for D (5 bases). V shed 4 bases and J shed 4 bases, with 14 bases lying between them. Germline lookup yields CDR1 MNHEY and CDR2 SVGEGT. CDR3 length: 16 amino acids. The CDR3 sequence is CASSSPRVSGANVLTF. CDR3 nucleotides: TGTGCCAGCAGTTCACCCAGGGTTTCCGGGGCCAACGTCCTGACTTTC.

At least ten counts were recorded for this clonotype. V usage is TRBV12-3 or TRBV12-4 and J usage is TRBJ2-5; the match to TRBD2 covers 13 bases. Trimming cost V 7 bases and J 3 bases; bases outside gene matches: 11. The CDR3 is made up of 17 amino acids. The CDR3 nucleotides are TGTGCCAGCATCAGAATGCCCGGACTAGCGGGAGAAGAGACCCAGTACTTC. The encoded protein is CASIRMPGLAGEETQYF.

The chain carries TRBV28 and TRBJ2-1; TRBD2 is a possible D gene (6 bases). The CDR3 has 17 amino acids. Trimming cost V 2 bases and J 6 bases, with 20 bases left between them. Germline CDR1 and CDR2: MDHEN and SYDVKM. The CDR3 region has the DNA TGTGCCAGCAGTTTAGGGGTGGGTGGGAGGTTCAGCAATGAGCAGTTCTTC. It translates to CASSLGVGGRFSNEQFF. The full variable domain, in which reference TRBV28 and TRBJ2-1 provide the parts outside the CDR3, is DVKVTQSSRYLVKRTGEKVFLECVQDMDHENMFWYRQDPGLGLRLIYFSYDVKMKEKGDIPEGYSVSREKKERFSLILESASTNQTSMYLCASSLGVGGRFSNEQFFGPGTRLTVL.

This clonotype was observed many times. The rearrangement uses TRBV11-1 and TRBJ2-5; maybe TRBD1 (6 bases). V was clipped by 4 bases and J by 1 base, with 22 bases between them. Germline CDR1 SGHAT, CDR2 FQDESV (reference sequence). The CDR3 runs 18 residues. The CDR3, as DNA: TGTGCCAGCAGCTATAACGCCCGGACAGCACGACTCCAAGAGACCCAGTACTTC. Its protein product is CASSYNARTARLQETQYF.

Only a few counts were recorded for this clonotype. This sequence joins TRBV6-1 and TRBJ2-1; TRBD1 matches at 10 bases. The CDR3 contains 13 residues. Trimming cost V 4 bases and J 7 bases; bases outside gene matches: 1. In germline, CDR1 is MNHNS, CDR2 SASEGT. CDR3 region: CASSADRGNEQFF. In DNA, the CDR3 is TGTGCCAGCAGTGCGGACAGGGGGAATGAGCAGTTCTTC.

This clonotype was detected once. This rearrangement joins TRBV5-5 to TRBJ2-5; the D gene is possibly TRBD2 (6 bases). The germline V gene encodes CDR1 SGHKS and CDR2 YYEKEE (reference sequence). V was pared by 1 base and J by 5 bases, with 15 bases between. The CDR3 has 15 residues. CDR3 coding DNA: TGTGCCAGCAGCTTGCGGGACTCAAACGGGGAGACCCAGTACTTC. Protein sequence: CASSLRDSNGETQYF.

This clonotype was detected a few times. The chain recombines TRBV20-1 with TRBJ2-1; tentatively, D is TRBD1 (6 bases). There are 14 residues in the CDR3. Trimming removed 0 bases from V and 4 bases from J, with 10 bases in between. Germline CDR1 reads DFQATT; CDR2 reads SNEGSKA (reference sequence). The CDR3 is CSARDGQSYNEQFF. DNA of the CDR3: TGCAGTGCTAGAGATGGACAGTCTTACAATGAGCAGTTCTTC.

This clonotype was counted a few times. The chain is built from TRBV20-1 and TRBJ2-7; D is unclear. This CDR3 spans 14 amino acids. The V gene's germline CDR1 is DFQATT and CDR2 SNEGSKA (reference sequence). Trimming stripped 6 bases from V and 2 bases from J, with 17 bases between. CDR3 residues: CSAVVGYMAYEQYF. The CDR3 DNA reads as TGCAGTGCGGTCGTGGGGTACATGGCCTACGAGCAGTACTTC.

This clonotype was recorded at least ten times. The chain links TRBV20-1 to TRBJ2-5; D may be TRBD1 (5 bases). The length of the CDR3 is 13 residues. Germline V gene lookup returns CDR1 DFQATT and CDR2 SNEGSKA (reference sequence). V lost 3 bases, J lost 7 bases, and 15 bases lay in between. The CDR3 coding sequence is TGCAGTGCTAGGTCGGACACAGGCGTGACCCAGTACTTC. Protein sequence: CSARSDTGVTQYF.

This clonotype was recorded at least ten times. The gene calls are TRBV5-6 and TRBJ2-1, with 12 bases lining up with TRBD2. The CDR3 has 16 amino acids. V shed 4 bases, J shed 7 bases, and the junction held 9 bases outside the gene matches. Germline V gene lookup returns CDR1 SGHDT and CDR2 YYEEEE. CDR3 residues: CASSTPLAGGGNEQFF. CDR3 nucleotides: TGTGCCAGCAGCACACCACTAGCGGGAGGAGGAAATGAGCAGTTCTTC.

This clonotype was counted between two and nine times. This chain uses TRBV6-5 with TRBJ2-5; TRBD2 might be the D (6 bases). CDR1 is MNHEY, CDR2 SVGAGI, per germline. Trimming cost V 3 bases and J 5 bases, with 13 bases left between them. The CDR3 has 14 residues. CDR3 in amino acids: CASSYWRGGETQYF. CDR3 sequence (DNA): TGTGCCAGCAGTTATTGGCGGGGTGGGGAGACCCAGTACTTC.

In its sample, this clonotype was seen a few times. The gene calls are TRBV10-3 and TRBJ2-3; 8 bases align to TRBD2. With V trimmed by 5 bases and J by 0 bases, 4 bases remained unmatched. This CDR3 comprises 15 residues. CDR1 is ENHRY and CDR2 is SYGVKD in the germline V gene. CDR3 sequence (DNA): TGTGCCATCAGTAGCGGGAGATGGAGCACAGATACGCAGTATTTT. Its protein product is CAISSGRWSTDTQYF.

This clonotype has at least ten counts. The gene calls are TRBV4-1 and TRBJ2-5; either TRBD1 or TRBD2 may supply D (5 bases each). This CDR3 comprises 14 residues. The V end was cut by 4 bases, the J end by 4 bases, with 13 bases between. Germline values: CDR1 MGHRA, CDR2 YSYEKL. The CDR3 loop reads CASSPGPGRETQYF. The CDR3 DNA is TGCGCCAGCAGCCCGGGACCCGGACGAGAGACCCAGTACTTC.

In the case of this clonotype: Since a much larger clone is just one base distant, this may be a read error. For the CDR3, the DNA is TGTGCCAGCAGCCTTGGGAGCGGATTCACCAACGAGCAGTACTTC. Residues: CASSLGSGFTNEQYF. J is TRBJ2-7 and V is TRBV3-1, with D perhaps TRBD2 (5 bases). Germline V gene data show CDR1 as LGHDT and CDR2 as YNNKEL (reference sequence). CDR3 length: 15 amino acids. V lost 4 bases and J 5 bases, leaving 18 bases between the germline ends.

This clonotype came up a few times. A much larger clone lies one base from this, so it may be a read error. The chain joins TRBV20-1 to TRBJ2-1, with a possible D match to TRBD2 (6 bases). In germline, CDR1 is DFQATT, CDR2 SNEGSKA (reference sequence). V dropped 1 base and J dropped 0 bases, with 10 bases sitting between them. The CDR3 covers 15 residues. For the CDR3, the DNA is TGCAGTGCTAGAGCCCTAGCGAGCTCCTACAATGAGCAGTTCTTC. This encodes CSARALASSYNEQFF.

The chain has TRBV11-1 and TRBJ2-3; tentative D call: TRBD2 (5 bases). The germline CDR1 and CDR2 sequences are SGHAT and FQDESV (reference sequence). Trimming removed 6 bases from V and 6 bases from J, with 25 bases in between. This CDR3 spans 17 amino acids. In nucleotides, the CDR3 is TGTGCCAGCAGGCATCGAAGAGGCCGGGGAATGGAGGATACGCAGTATTTT. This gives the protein CASRHRRGRGMEDTQYF.

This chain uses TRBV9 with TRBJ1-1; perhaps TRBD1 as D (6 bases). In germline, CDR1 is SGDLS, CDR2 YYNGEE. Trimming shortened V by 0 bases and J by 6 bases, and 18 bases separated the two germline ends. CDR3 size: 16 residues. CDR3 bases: TGTGCCAGCAGCGTAGGCAGGGGTCCCACAAGGGCTGAAGCTTTCTTT. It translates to CASSVGRGPTRAEAFF.

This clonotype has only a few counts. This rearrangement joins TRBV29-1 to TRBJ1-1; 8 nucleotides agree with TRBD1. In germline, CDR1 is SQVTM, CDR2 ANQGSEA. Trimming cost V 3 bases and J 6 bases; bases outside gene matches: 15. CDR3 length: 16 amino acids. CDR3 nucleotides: TGCAGCGTTGATATCCAGGGGGCCGCATTTATGCCTGAAGCTTTCTTT. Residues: CSVDIQGAAFMPEAFF.

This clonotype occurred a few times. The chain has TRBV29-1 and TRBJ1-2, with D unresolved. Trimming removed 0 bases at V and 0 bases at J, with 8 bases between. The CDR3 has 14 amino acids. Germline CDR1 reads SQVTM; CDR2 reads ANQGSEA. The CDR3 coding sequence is TGCAGCGTTGAAGATCGTAGATCTAACTATGGCTACACCTTC. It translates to CSVEDRRSNYGYTF.

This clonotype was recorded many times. The CDR3 DNA reads as TGTGCCAGCAGTACCCGACTAGCGGGGGGGCACAATGAGCAGTTCTTC. Protein product: CASSTRLAGGHNEQFF. The chain recombines TRBV27 with TRBJ2-1; 14 bases fit TRBD2. J was trimmed by 5 bases and V by 5 bases; bases with no gene match: 5. The CDR3 length is 16 residues. Germline V gives CDR1 MNHEY, CDR2 SMNVEV (reference sequence).

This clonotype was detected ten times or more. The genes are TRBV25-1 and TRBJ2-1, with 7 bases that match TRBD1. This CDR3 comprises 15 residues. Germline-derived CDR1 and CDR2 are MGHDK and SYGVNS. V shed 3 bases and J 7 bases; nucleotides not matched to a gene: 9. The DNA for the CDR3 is TGTGCCAGCAGTGACGACAGGGCCATAAGTAATGAGCAGTTCTTC. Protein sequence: CASSDDRAISNEQFF.

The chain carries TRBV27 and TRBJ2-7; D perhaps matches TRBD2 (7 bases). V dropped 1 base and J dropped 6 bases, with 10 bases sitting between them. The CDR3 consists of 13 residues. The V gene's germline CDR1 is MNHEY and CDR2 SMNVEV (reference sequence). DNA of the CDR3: TGTGCCAGCAGTTTATACAGGGAGGGCGAGCAGTACTTC. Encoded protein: CASSLYREGEQYF.